The rows below give T cell receptor beta chains drawn from one sample of a study of T cells in Graves' hyperthyroidism and ophthalmopathy. TCRdb independently ran MiXCR on the multiplex PCR reads; one entry per CDR3 protein. Of about 500,000 distinct CDR3 sequences in the sample, 16% are singletons; the top ten hold more than 15%. Sequencing was done on a sample of blood. The receptors were gathered from a young woman with Graves' hyperthyroidism. The CDR3 runs from the conserved cysteine through the conserved F or W. Each record gives: J gene, clone size, D gene, V gene, CDR3 DNA, CDR3 protein. A D gene is named only where the DNA matches it firmly. Only some rows state a clone size, as once, few, many or a class for expanded clones.

j_call: TRBJ2-7; clone_size: many; d_call: NA; v_call: TRBV15; cdr3_nt: TGTGCCACCAGCAGAGAGCGGGACGGGTCCTACGAGCAGTACTTC; cdr3_aa: CATSRERDGSYEQYF
j_call: TRBJ2-2; clone_size: few; d_call: TRBD2; v_call: TRBV5-6; cdr3_nt: TGTGCCAGCACCTCCCCCGAGACTAGCGGGAGGGCCTCCGGGGAGCTGTTTTTT; cdr3_aa: CASTSPETSGRASGELFF
j_call: TRBJ2-2; clone_size: NA; d_call: TRBD1; v_call: TRBV2; cdr3_nt: TGTGTCAGCAGTGAATTCCAGGGGGCCGCCGGGGAGCTGTTTTTT; cdr3_aa: CVSSEFQGAAGELFF
j_call: TRBJ2-3; clone_size: many; d_call: NA; v_call: TRBV27; cdr3_nt: TGTGCCAGCAGTTTAACAGGAAACCAAGATACGCAGTATTTT; cdr3_aa: CASSLTGNQDTQYF
j_call: TRBJ2-1; clone_size: NA; d_call: NA; v_call: TRBV30; cdr3_nt: TGTGCCTGGAGTCAGAATGAGCAGTTCTTC; cdr3_aa: CAWSQNEQFF
j_call: TRBJ2-4; clone_size: NA; d_call: TRBD2; v_call: TRBV11-2; cdr3_nt: TGTGCCAGCAGCTTCCCGAGCGGGGGGGCCGGAAACATTCAGTACTTC; cdr3_aa: CASSFPSGGAGNIQYF
j_call: TRBJ2-7; clone_size: few; d_call: NA; v_call: TRBV2; cdr3_nt: TGTGCCAGCATCCGCCCCTCCTACGAGCAGTACTTC; cdr3_aa: CASIRPSYEQYF
j_call: TRBJ2-1; clone_size: NA; d_call: NA; v_call: TRBV12-3/TRBV12-4; cdr3_nt: TGTGCCAGCAGTTTCCGGACTAAATCTAATGAGCAGTTCTTC; cdr3_aa: CASSFRTKSNEQFF
j_call: TRBJ1-3; clone_size: few; d_call: NA; v_call: TRBV7-9; cdr3_nt: TGTGCCAGCAGCCGCACAGGGTCTGGAAACACCATATATTTT; cdr3_aa: CASSRTGSGNTIYF
j_call: TRBJ2-5; clone_size: few; d_call: TRBD2; v_call: TRBV20-1; cdr3_nt: TGCAGTGCTAGAGAGCCGGGACTAGCCGACGAGACCCAGTACTTC; cdr3_aa: CSAREPGLADETQYF
j_call: TRBJ1-2; clone_size: NA; d_call: NA; v_call: TRBV2; cdr3_nt: TGTGCCAGCAGGGCAGGCCTAAACTATGGCTACACCTTC; cdr3_aa: CASRAGLNYGYTF
j_call: TRBJ2-2; clone_size: NA; d_call: NA; v_call: TRBV6-1; cdr3_nt: TGTGCCAGCAGGGCAGGGGCCGACACCGGGGAGCTGTTTTTT; cdr3_aa: CASRAGADTGELFF
j_call: TRBJ2-1; clone_size: many; d_call: TRBD1; v_call: TRBV11-2; cdr3_nt: TGTGCCAGCAGCGAAGGCGGGACAGGGTTCTTC; cdr3_aa: CASSEGGTGFF
j_call: TRBJ2-5; clone_size: NA; d_call: NA; v_call: TRBV6-1; cdr3_nt: TGTGCCAGCTCTCCCCGGGGGAGCGGAGAAGAGACCCAGTACTTC; cdr3_aa: CASSPRGSGEETQYF
j_call: TRBJ2-7; clone_size: NA; d_call: NA; v_call: TRBV10-3; cdr3_nt: TGTGCCATCAGTGAGGCGTATGCAGGGGTTTCCTACGAGCAGTACTTC; cdr3_aa: CAISEAYAGVSYEQYF
j_call: TRBJ2-7; clone_size: NA; d_call: TRBD2; v_call: TRBV5-1; cdr3_nt: TGCGCCAGCAGCTTGGGGGGGGGGTCCCCCTACGAGCAGTACTTC; cdr3_aa: CASSLGGGSPYEQYF
j_call: TRBJ1-2; clone_size: NA; d_call: NA; v_call: TRBV6-5; cdr3_nt: TGTGCCAGCAGTTACGGATCACAGAACTATGGCTACACCTTC; cdr3_aa: CASSYGSQNYGYTF
j_call: TRBJ2-1; clone_size: NA; d_call: NA; v_call: TRBV12-3/TRBV12-4; cdr3_nt: TGTGCCAGCAGTTTTGGGGTAGCCTACAATGAGCAGTTCTTC; cdr3_aa: CASSFGVAYNEQFF
j_call: TRBJ2-6; clone_size: NA; d_call: NA; v_call: TRBV12-3/TRBV12-4; cdr3_nt: TGTGCCAGCAGTTTATTGGGGGCTGGGGCCAACGTCCTGACTTTC; cdr3_aa: CASSLLGAGANVLTF
j_call: TRBJ1-1; clone_size: NA; d_call: TRBD1; v_call: TRBV2; cdr3_nt: TGTGCCAGCAGAACCGGGACAGGGACGATGACTGAAGCTTTCTTT; cdr3_aa: CASRTGTGTMTEAFF
j_call: TRBJ2-3; clone_size: many; d_call: NA; v_call: TRBV7-2; cdr3_nt: TGTGCCAGCAGCACACCACGGGGCTTTCCGGGCACAGATACGCAGTATTTT; cdr3_aa: CASSTPRGFPGTDTQYF
j_call: TRBJ2-5; clone_size: once; d_call: TRBD2; v_call: TRBV11-3; cdr3_nt: TGTGCCAGCAGCTGGGGGGGGTCCGGGTCACAAGAGACCCAGTACTTC; cdr3_aa: CASSWGGSGSQETQYF
j_call: TRBJ1-4; clone_size: many; d_call: NA; v_call: TRBV29-1; cdr3_nt: TGCAGCGTTGGAGAATACAGTGAAAAACTGTTTTTT; cdr3_aa: CSVGEYSEKLFF
j_call: TRBJ2-3; clone_size: few; d_call: TRBD1; v_call: TRBV19; cdr3_nt: TGTGCCAGTAGTACTCGACAGGGGACAGATACGCAGTATTTT; cdr3_aa: CASSTRQGTDTQYF
j_call: TRBJ2-3; clone_size: many; d_call: TRBD1; v_call: TRBV13; cdr3_nt: TGTGCCAGCAGCTCGGGACAGGGGACCGCAGATACGCAGTATTTT; cdr3_aa: CASSSGQGTADTQYF
j_call: TRBJ2-1; clone_size: NA; d_call: TRBD1; v_call: TRBV4-3; cdr3_nt: TGCGCCAGCAGCCAAGATTGGGGACAGGGAACGTTCCACAATGAGCAGTTCTTC; cdr3_aa: CASSQDWGQGTFHNEQFF
j_call: TRBJ2-3; clone_size: many; d_call: NA; v_call: TRBV12-3/TRBV12-4; cdr3_nt: TGTGCCAGCAGTTCCGGGAGTTATACGCAGTATTTT; cdr3_aa: CASSSGSYTQYF
j_call: TRBJ1-5; clone_size: NA; d_call: NA; v_call: TRBV7-8; cdr3_nt: TGTGCCAGCAGCTTAGAAAACATCCCATCGAGTGATCAGCCCCAGCATTTT; cdr3_aa: CASSLENIPSSDQPQHF
j_call: TRBJ1-2; clone_size: many; d_call: NA; v_call: TRBV12-3/TRBV12-4; cdr3_nt: TGTGCCAGCAGTTCCCGGACACCCCGCTATGGCTACACCTTC; cdr3_aa: CASSSRTPRYGYTF
j_call: TRBJ2-1; clone_size: NA; d_call: NA; v_call: TRBV20-1; cdr3_nt: TGCAGTGCTACTGGGGAGTCCGGAGGTGGAGAGCAGTTCTTC; cdr3_aa: CSATGESGGGEQFF
j_call: TRBJ1-2; clone_size: few; d_call: TRBD1; v_call: TRBV2; cdr3_nt: TGTGCCAGCAGTGGTGGACAGGGTGGTGGCTACACCTTC; cdr3_aa: CASSGGQGGGYTF
j_call: TRBJ2-4; clone_size: NA; d_call: NA; v_call: TRBV29-1; cdr3_nt: TGCAGCGTTGATACGGGTAGCAAAAACATTCAGTACTTC; cdr3_aa: CSVDTGSKNIQYF
j_call: TRBJ1-1; clone_size: many; d_call: NA; v_call: TRBV12-3/TRBV12-4; cdr3_nt: TGTGCCAGCAGTTTAGTAAGGGGGAACACTGAAGCTTTCTTT; cdr3_aa: CASSLVRGNTEAFF
j_call: TRBJ2-5; clone_size: NA; d_call: NA; v_call: TRBV19; cdr3_nt: TGTGCCAGTAGTATCGGGGGCGTGGGCTTCCAAGAGACCCAGTACTTC; cdr3_aa: CASSIGGVGFQETQYF
j_call: TRBJ2-1; clone_size: NA; d_call: NA; v_call: TRBV19; cdr3_nt: TGTGCCAGTAGTATTGGTTCCTACAATGAGCAGTTCTTC; cdr3_aa: CASSIGSYNEQFF